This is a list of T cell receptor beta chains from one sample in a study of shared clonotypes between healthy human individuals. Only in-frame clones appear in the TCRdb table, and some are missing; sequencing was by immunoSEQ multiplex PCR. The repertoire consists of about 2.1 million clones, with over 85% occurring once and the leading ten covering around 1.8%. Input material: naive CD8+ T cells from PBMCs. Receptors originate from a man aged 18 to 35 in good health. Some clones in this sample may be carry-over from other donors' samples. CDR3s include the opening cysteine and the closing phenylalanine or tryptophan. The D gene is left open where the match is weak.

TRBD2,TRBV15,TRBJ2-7,CATSTGGDEQYF
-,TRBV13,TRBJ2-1,CASSLGISYNEQFF
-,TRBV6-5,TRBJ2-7,CASSYSLFMSYEQYF
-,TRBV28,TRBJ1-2,CASSFVAALYGYTF
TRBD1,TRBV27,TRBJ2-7,CASSPRGRDEQYF
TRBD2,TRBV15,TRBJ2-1,CATSRDLRTSTNEQFF
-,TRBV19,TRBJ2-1,CASSIAPGPEQFF
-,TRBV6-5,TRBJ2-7,CASSPGTRAYEQYF
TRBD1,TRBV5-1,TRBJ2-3,CASSLVLGGQDTQYF
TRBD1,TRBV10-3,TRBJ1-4,CAISESPGGTEKLFF
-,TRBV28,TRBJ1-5,CASTVPGTILNSNQPQHF
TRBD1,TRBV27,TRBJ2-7,CARLTGFVYEQYF
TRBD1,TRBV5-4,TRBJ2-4,CASSIGQGKWDF
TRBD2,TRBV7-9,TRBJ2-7,CASSSTASGGSYEQYF
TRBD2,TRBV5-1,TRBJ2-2,CASSPGGSGASNTGELFF
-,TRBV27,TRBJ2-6,CASSVRSGANVLTF
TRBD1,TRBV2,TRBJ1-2,CASRDRGAPLVKYGYTF
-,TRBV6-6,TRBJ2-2,CASSHYPPPGELFF
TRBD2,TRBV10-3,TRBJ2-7,CATGTGGAHYEQYF
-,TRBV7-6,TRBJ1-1,CASSPGPSGASEAFF
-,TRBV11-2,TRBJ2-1,CASRMGGLYNEQFF
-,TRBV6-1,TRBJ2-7,CASSEAPTYEQYF
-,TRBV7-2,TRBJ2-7,CASSSIPSSSSYEQYF
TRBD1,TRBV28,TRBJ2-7,CASTPGTESSYEQYF
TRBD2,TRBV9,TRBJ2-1,CASRPTSGSNNEQFF
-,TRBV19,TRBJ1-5,CASSIELGKGNQPQHF
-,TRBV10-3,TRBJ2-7,CAISESQGPTSYEQYF
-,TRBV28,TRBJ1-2,CASSPQPAGNYGYTF
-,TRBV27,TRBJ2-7,CASSLSAGTISYEQYF
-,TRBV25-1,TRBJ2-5,CASSGTEKETQYF
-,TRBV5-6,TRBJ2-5,CASSSGVGQYF
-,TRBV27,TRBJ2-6,CASSLIPDSGANVLTF
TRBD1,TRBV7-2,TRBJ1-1,CASRANRGWTEAFF
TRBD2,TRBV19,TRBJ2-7,CASSLAGEGYEQYF
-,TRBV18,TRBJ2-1,CASSPKVGEVIYNEQFF
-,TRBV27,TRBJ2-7,CASGIRGGPYEQYF
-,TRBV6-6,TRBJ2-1,CASSYIEAVYNEQFF
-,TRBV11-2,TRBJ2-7,CASSLVGDEQYF
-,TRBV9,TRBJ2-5,CASSDGQQETQYF
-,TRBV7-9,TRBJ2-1,CASSPISYNEQFF
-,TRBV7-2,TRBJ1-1,CASSWGRRGGTEAFF
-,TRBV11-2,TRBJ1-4,CASSLGVDSAINEKLFF
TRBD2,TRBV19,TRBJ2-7,CASSPRTSLNEQYF
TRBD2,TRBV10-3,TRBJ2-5,CAISLAGGPQETQYF
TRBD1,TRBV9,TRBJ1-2,CASSAGQGGGYTF
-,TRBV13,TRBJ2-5,CASSVRDWQETQYF
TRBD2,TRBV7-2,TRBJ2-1,CASSYLGLALYNEQFF
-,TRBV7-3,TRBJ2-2,CASSSLGRVGNTGELFF
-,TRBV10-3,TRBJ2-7,CAISETAREQYF